This T cell receptor beta chain derives from a study of blood T cell repertoires in COVID-19. The V gene's germline CDR1 is LNHDA and CDR2 SQIVND (reference sequence). The CDR3 length is 16 residues. About this clone: At one end, the junction sequence differs from germline, possibly due to a read error.

Clones were read by immunoSEQ multiplex PCR, and TCRdb kept only the in-frame ones, dropping some. In the table there are 160,000 or so clones, 85% to 90% of which are singletons. The chain joins TRBV19 to TRBJ1-1; TRBD1 matches at 10 bases. Sequencing was done on a sample of peripheral blood. The sequence was obtained from a woman aged 65 to 85 with acute or convalescent COVID-19. DNA of the CDR3: TGTGCCAGTAGTAGGAGCCCAGGACAGGGGGGTCCTGAGGCTTTCTTT. The encoded protein is CASSRSPGQGGPEAFF.